Below are 9 T cell receptor beta chains sequenced from a single sample in a study of shared clonotypes between healthy human individuals. Profiled with immunoSEQ multiplex PCR; TCRdb holds only in-frame clones, not every one. The data hold a few million clones, with more than 90% observed a single time. Sample: naive CD4+ T cells sorted from blood. Stated subset: CD45RA+ positively selected. These receptors were obtained from a man aged 18 to 30 in good health.

A single count supports this clone. The V call is TRBV27, the J call TRBJ1-1; no clear D gene. Deletions cut 4 bases from V and 5 bases from J, with 11 bases between. Germline values: CDR1 MNHEY, CDR2 SMNVEV (reference sequence). The CDR3 sequence is 13 residues long. In nucleotides, the CDR3 is TGTGCCAGCAGTTCCCGGACGTTAACTGAAGCTTTCTTT. Translating gives CASSSRTLTEAFF.

On this clone itself: This sample also contains other DNA sequences that code for the same CDR3. V gene TRBV9 combines with J gene TRBJ1-6, with 8 bases that match TRBD1. The CDR3 has 15 amino acids. Germline V CDR1 and CDR2: SGDLS, YYNGEE. Losses at the gene ends were 0 bases for V and 10 bases for J; bases not matched to a gene: 6. This CDR3 is CASSVGQGAGSPLHF. CDR3 nucleotides: TGTGCCAGCAGCGTAGGTCAGGGGGCGGGATCACCCCTCCACTTT.

V is TRBV5-1 and J is TRBJ2-1, with D possibly TRBD2 on 6 matching bases. The CDR3 extends over 16 amino acids. Germline-derived CDR1 and CDR2 are SGHRS and YFSETQ. V lost 5 bases to trimming and J lost 9 bases, with 24 bases between them. The CDR3 protein is CASRPDTSRYTTEQFF. In DNA form, the CDR3 reads TGCGCCAGCAGACCCGATACTAGCCGGTACACCACTGAGCAGTTCTTC.

This sequence joins TRBV30 and TRBJ1-2, with D possibly being TRBD1 (6 bases). The CDR3 has 13 amino acids. Trimming left V 3 bases short and J 5 bases short, with 13 bases between. The germline gives CDR1 GTSNPN, CDR2 SVGIG (reference sequence). CDR3 sequence (DNA): TGTGCCTGGAGCAGAAGGGGGAATTATGGCTACACCTTC. Translation gives CAWSRRGNYGYTF.

The chain uses TRBV5-4 and TRBJ1-2, with D maybe TRBD1 (6 bases). The CDR3 runs 13 residues. Germline V CDR1 and CDR2: SGHNT, YYREEE (reference sequence). V lost 6 bases, J lost 4 bases, and 13 bases lay in between. The CDR3 region has the DNA TGTGCCAGCAACCGGGACAACCGCTATGGCTACACCTTC. Translated, it gives CASNRDNRYGYTF.

This sequence joins TRBV19 and TRBJ2-3; D uncertain. Germline V gives CDR1 LNHDA, CDR2 SQIVND (reference sequence). Trimming shortened V by 1 base and J by 2 bases, and 7 bases separated the two germline ends. The CDR3 is 14 amino acids. The CDR3 is CASSIAGFTDTQYF. The CDR3 nucleotides are TGTGCCAGTAGTATAGCTGGCTTCACAGATACGCAGTATTTT.

This chain uses TRBV2 with TRBJ1-4, with D hard to call. Trimming cost V 0 bases and J 5 bases, with 13 bases left between them. CDR1 is SNHLY, CDR2 FYNNEI, per germline. The length of the CDR3 is 16 residues. CDR3 bases: TGTGCCAGCAGTGAAGCTAGGCAGACGATAAATGAAAAACTGTTTTTT. It translates to CASSEARQTINEKLFF. The full variable domain, with the rest looked up from reference TRBV2 and TRBJ1-4, is EPEVTQTPSHQVTQMGQEVILRCVPISNHLYFYWYRQILGQKVEFLVSFYNNEISEKSEIFDDQFSVERPDGSNFTLKIRSTKLEDSAMYFCASSEARQTINEKLFFGSGTQLSVL.

This chain links TRBV7-9 with TRBJ2-1; 11 nucleotides match TRBD1. The V gene's germline CDR1 is SEHNR and CDR2 FQNEAQ (reference sequence). V lost 5 bases to trimming and J lost 9 bases; unmatched junction nucleotides: 6. The CDR3 spans 14 residues. CDR3 amino acids: CASSPGTGGTEQFF. CDR3 DNA sequence: TGTGCCAGCAGCCCCGGGACAGGGGGTACTGAGCAGTTCTTC.

In the case of this clone: The junction departs from germline at one end; a sequencing error may be responsible. This sample also contains other DNA sequences that code for the same CDR3. The chain combines TRBV29-1 with TRBJ2-3; 8 positions match TRBD1. Per germline, CDR1 SQVTM and CDR2 ANQGSEA. There are 12 residues in the CDR3. This chain's CDR3 is CSLDRGTDTQYF. The CDR3 nucleotides are TGCAGCCTTGACAGGGGAACAGATACGCAGTATTTT.